The clone carrying this T cell receptor beta chain showed up many times. Its antigen is unknown. After template switching added a universal primer site, the resulting cDNA carried unique molecular identifiers. TCRdb re-called the 5' RACE reads through MiXCR, storing one row per CDR3 protein. Found here are roughly 260,000 distinct CDR3 sequences, more than 13% of them singletons; the top ten hold 8.8%. The sample is drawn from a study of identical twins. Study outcomes and limitations: Out-of-frame alpha sequences that twins shared showed excess low generation probability. Surplus twin overlap in beta out-of-frame sequences was less pronounced. For monozygotic twins, models underestimated out-of-frame TCR alpha sharing.

V shed 4 bases and J shed 2 bases, with 19 bases lying between them. The CDR3 is 16 amino acids. Germline V gene data show CDR1 as SGDLS and CDR2 as YYNGEE. The sequenced material came from memory (CD45RO+) T cells sorted from blood. V usage is TRBV9 and J usage is TRBJ2-7; D perhaps matches TRBD1 (6 bases). The sequence came from a woman between 18 and 29 years old in good health. The CDR3 spells CASSLQGSVPPYEQYF. The CDR3 nucleotides read TGTGCCAGCAGCCTACAGGGCTCTGTCCCTCCCTACGAGCAGTACTTC.